The text below deals with one T cell receptor beta chain. TCR beta CDR3 sequences were amplified from RNA transcripts. TCR CDR3 underwent first-round RT-PCR with the HTBI primer set. TCRdb re-called the multiplex PCR reads through MiXCR, storing one row per CDR3 protein. The repertoire includes over 700,000 distinct CDR3 sequences, about 17% of them detected once, and roughly 17% sits in the top ten. The data stem from a study of T cells in Graves' hyperthyroidism and ophthalmopathy. Trimming cost V 5 bases and J 7 bases; bases outside gene matches: 3. The CDR3 runs 14 residues. Sequencing used blood. This clonotype originated in a woman aged 45-65 years with Graves' hyperthyroidism that later progressed to Graves' ophthalmopathy. This chain connects TRBV12-3 or TRBV12-4 to TRBJ2-2; the match to TRBD1 covers 11 bases. The CDR3, as DNA: TGTGCCAGCAGTGGACAGGGGGCGATCGGGGAGCTGTTTTTT. Translation: CASSGQGAIGELFF.